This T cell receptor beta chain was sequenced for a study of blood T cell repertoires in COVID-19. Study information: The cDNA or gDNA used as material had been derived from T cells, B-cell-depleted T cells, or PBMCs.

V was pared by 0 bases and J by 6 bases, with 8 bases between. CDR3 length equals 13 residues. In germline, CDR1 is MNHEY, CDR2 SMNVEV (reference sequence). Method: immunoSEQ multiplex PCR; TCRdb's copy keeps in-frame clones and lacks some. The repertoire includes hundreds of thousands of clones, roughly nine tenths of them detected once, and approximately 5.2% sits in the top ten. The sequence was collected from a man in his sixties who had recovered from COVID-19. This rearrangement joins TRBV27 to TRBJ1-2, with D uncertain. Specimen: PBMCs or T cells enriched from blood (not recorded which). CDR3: CASSLSRSNGYTF. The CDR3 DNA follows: TGTGCCAGCAGTTTATCGCGTTCCAATGGCTACACCTTC.